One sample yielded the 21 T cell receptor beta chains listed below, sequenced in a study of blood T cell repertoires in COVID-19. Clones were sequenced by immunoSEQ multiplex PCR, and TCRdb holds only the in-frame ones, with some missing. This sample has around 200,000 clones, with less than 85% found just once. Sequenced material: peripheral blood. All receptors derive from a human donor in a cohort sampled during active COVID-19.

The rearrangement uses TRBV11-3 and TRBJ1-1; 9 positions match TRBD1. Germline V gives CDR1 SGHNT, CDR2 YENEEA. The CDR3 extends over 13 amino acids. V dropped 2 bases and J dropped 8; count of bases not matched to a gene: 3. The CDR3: CASSLQDRGEAFF. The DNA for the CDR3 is TGTGCCAGCAGCTTACAGGACAGGGGCGAAGCTTTCTTT.

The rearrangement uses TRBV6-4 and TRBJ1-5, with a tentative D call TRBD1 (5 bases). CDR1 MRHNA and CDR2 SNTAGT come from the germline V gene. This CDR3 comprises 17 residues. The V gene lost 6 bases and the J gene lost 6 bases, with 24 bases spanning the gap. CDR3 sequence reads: CASSLGPVQGKGQPQHF. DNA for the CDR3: TGTGCCAGCAGCCTAGGGCCGGTGCAGGGAAAAGGTCAGCCCCAGCATTTT.

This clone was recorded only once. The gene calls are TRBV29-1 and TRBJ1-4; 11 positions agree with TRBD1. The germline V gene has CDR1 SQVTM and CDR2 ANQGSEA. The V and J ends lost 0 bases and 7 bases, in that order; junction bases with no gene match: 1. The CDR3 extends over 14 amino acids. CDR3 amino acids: CSVEDGTGGEKLFF. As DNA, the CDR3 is TGCAGCGTTGAAGACGGGACAGGGGGTGAAAAACTGTTTTTT.

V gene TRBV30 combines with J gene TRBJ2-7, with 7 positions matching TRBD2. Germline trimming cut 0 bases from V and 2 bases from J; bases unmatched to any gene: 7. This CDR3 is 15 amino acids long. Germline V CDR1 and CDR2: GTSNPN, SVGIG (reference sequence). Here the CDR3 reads CAWSVLGGEPYEQYF. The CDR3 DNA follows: TGTGCCTGGAGTGTTCTGGGGGGGGAACCCTACGAGCAGTACTTC.

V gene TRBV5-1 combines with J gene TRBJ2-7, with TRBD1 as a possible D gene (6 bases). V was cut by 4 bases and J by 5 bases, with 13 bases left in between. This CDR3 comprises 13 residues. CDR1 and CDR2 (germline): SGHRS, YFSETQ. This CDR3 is CASSPSGGNEQYF. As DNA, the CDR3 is TGCGCCAGCAGCCCATCTGGGGGCAACGAGCAGTACTTC.

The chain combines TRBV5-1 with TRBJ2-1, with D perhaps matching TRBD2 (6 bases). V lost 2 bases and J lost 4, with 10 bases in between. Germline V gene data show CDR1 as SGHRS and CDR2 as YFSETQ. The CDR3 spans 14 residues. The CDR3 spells CASSFGLAYNEQFF. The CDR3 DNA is TGCGCCAGCAGCTTTGGTCTAGCGTACAATGAGCAGTTCTTC.

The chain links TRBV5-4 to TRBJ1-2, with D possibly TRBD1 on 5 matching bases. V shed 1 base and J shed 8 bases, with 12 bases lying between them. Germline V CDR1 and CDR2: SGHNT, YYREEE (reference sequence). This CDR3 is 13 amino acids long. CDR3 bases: TGTGCCAGCAGCTTGTCCAGGGCCCTCGGCTACACCTTC. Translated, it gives CASSLSRALGYTF.

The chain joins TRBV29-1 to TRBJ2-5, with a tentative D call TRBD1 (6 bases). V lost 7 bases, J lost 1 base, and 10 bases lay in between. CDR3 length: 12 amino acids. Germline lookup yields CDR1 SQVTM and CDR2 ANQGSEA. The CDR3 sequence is CSGTVSQETQYF. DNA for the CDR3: TGCAGCGGGACAGTAAGCCAAGAGACCCAGTACTTC. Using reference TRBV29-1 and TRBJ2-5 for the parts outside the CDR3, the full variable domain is SAVISQKPSRDICQRGTSLTIQCQVDSQVTMMFWYRQQPGQSLTLIATANQGSEATYESGFVIDKFPISRPNLTFSTLTVSNMSPEDSSIYLCSGTVSQETQYFGPGTRLLVL.

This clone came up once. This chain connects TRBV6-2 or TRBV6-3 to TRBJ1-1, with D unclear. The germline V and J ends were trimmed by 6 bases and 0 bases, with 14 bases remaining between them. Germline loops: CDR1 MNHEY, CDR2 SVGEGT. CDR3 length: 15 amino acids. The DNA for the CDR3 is TGTGCCAGCAGCAATCGCCGGGTAATGAACACTGAAGCTTTCTTT. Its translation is CASSNRRVMNTEAFF.

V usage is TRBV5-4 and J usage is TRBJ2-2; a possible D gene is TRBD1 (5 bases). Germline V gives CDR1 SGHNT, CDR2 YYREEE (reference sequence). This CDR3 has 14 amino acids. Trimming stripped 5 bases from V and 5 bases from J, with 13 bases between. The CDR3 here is CASSLAGKTGELFF. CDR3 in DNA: TGTGCCAGCAGTCTGGCAGGGAAGACCGGGGAGCTGTTTTTT.

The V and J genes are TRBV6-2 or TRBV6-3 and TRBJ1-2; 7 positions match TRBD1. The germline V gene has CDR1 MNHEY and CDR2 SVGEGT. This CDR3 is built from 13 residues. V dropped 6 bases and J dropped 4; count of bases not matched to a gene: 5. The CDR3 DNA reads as TGTGCCAGCAGCCCGGACAGGAGCTATGGCTACACCTTC. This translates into CASSPDRSYGYTF.

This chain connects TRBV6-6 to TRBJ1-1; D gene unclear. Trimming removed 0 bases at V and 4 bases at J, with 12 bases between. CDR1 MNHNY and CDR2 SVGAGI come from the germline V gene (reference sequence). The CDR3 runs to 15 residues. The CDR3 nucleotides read TGTGCCAGCAGTTACTCTGCGGGTATGGGCACTGAAGCTTTCTTT. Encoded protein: CASSYSAGMGTEAFF.

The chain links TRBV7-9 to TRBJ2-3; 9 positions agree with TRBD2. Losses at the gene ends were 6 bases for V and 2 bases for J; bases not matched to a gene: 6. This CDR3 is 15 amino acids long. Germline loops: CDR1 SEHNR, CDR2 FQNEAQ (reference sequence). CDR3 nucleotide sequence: TGTGCCAGCAGATTTAGCGGGGGAGTCACAGATACGCAGTATTTT. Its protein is CASRFSGGVTDTQYF.

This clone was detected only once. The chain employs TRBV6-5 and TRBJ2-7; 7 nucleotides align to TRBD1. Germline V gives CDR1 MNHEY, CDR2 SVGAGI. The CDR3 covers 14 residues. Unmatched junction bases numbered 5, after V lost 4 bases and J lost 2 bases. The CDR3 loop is CASSSVGQPYEQYF. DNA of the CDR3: TGTGCCAGCAGTTCCGTGGGACAGCCCTACGAGCAGTACTTC.

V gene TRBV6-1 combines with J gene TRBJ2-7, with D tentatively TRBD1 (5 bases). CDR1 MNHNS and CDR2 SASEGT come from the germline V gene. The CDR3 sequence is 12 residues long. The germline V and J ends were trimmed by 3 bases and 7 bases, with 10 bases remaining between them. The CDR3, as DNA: TGTGCCAGCAGTGAGCGCAGGGATGAGCAGTACTTC. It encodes CASSERRDEQYF.

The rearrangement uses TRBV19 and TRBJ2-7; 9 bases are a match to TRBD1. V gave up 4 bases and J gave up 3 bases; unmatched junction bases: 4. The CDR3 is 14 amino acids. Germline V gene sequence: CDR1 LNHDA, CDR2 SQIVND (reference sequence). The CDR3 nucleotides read TGTGCCAGTAGTACCTCGGGACAGGGCTACGAGCAGTACTTC. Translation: CASSTSGQGYEQYF.

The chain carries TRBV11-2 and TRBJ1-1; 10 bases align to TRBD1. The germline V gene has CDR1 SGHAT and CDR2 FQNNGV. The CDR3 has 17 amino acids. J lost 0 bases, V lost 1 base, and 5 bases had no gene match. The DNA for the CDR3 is TGTGCCAGCAGCTTAGCCCTTGGACAGGGGGTGAACACTGAAGCTTTCTTT. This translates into CASSLALGQGVNTEAFF. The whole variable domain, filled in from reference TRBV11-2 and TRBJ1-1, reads EAGVAQSPRYKIIEKRQSVAFWCNPISGHATLYWYQQILGQGPKLLIQFQNNGVVDDSQLPKDRFSAERLKGVDSTLKIQPAKLEDSAVYLCASSLALGQGVNTEAFFGQGTRLTVV.

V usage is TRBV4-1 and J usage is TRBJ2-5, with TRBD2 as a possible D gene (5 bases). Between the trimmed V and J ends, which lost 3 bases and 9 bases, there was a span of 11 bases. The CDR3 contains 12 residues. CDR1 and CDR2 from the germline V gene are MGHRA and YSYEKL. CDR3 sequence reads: CASSHVSGAQYF. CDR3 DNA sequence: TGCGCCAGCAGCCATGTCTCCGGGGCCCAGTACTTC.

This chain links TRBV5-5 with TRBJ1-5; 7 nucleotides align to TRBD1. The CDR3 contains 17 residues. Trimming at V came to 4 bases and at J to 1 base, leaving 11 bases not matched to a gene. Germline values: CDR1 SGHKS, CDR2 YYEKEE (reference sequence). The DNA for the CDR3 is TGTGCCAGCAGCGGGGGCGACAGGGCGTGGAGCAATCAGCCCCAGCATTTT. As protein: CASSGGDRAWSNQPQHF.

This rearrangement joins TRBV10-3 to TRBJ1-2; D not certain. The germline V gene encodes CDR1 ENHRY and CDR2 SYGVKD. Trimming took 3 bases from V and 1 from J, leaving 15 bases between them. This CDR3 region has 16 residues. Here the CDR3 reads CAISDPWSRDNYGYTF. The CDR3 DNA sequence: TGTGCCATCAGTGATCCTTGGAGCCGGGATAACTATGGCTACACCTTC.

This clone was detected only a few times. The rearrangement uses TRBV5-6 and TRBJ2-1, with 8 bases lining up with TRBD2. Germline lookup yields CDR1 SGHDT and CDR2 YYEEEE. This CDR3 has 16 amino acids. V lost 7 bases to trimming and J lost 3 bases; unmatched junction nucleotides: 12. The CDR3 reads CASEGGAGTSYNEQFF. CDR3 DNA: TGTGCCAGCGAAGGGGGAGCCGGGACTAGCTACAATGAGCAGTTCTTC.